This is a list of T cell receptor beta chains from one sample in a study of blood T cell repertoires in COVID-19. The method was immunoSEQ multiplex PCR; TCRdb's version includes in-frame clones alone and lacks a portion of them. The data show 190,000 or so clones, roughly 80% seen once. Source material: PBMCs or T cells enriched from blood (not recorded which). All receptors come from a man aged 35 to 55 who had recovered from COVID-19. Each CDR3 is given with its conserved first and last residue. A D gene is named only where the DNA matches it firmly. Clone size appears in some rows only: once, few, many, or a class for an expanded clone.

CDR3aa: CASSTYHRGPSEAFF
CDR3nt: TGTGCCAGTAGTACATACCACAGGGGGCCCTCTGAAGCTTTCTTT
abundance: NA
v_gene: TRBV19
d_gene: TRBD1
j_gene: TRBJ1-1
len: 15

CDR3aa: CASSSAGLLNTEAFF
CDR3nt: TGTGCCAGCAGCTCAGCGGGACTTTTGAACACTGAAGCTTTCTTT
abundance: NA
v_gene: TRBV5-5
d_gene: NA
j_gene: TRBJ1-1
len: 15

CDR3aa: CASRRGGSDTQYF
CDR3nt: TGTGCCAGTAGACGGGGGGGATCAGATACGCAGTATTTT
abundance: NA
v_gene: TRBV19
d_gene: TRBD2
j_gene: TRBJ2-3
len: 13

CDR3aa: CASSSQGDHYGYTF
CDR3nt: TGTGCCAGCAGTTCCCAGGGGGACCACTATGGCTACACCTTC
abundance: NA
v_gene: TRBV28
d_gene: TRBD1
j_gene: TRBJ1-2
len: 14

CDR3aa: CASSLSGRDTIYF
CDR3nt: TGCGCCAGCAGCCTTTCTGGGAGGGACACCATATATTTT
abundance: NA
v_gene: TRBV5-1
d_gene: NA
j_gene: TRBJ1-3
len: 13

CDR3aa: CASSFSPATDRGYNSPLHF
CDR3nt: TGCGCCAGCAGCTTCAGCCCAGCCACGGACAGGGGCTATAATTCACCCCTCCACTTT
abundance: NA
v_gene: TRBV5-1
d_gene: TRBD1
j_gene: TRBJ1-6
len: 19

CDR3aa: CASSQWTGTHEKLFF
CDR3nt: TGTGCCAGCAGCCAATGGACAGGGACCCATGAAAAACTGTTTTTT
abundance: once
v_gene: TRBV3-1/TRBV3-2
d_gene: TRBD1
j_gene: TRBJ1-4
len: 15

CDR3aa: CASSLGLGGVTEAFF
CDR3nt: TGTGCCAGCAGCTTAGGTCTTGGAGGGGTCACTGAAGCTTTCTTT
abundance: NA
v_gene: TRBV11-2
d_gene: NA
j_gene: TRBJ1-1
len: 15

CDR3aa: CASLQPGQGALEQFF
CDR3nt: TGTGCCAGCCTCCAGCCGGGACAGGGGGCACTGGAGCAGTTCTTC
abundance: NA
v_gene: TRBV28
d_gene: TRBD1
j_gene: TRBJ2-1
len: 15

CDR3aa: CASSEAGQLPFF
CDR3nt: TGTGCCAGCAGTGAAGCAGGACAACTACCTTTCTTT
abundance: NA
v_gene: TRBV2
d_gene: NA
j_gene: TRBJ1-1
len: 12

CDR3aa: CARSAGGGGDTEAFF
CDR3nt: TGTGCCCGCAGCGCCGGGGGCGGGGGGGACACTGAAGCTTTCTTT
abundance: NA
v_gene: TRBV9
d_gene: NA
j_gene: TRBJ1-1
len: 15

CDR3aa: CASSSSRDRGHHTGELFF
CDR3nt: TGTGCCAGCAGCTCGAGCCGGGACAGGGGGCACCACACCGGGGAGCTGTTTTTT
abundance: NA
v_gene: TRBV7-2
d_gene: TRBD1
j_gene: TRBJ2-2
len: 18

CDR3aa: CASSPKGTSSQPQHF
CDR3nt: TGTGCCAGCAGTCCAAAGGGGACATCTTCTCAGCCCCAGCATTTT
abundance: NA
v_gene: TRBV4-2
d_gene: NA
j_gene: TRBJ1-5
len: 15

CDR3aa: CASSQDRQDTIYF
CDR3nt: TGTGCCAGCAGCCAAGATAGACAAGACACCATATATTTT
abundance: NA
v_gene: TRBV4-2
d_gene: NA
j_gene: TRBJ1-3
len: 13

CDR3aa: CASSLTDDSLYGYTF
CDR3nt: TGTGCCAGCAGCTTAACCGATGACTCCCTCTATGGCTACACCTTC
abundance: NA
v_gene: TRBV11-2
d_gene: NA
j_gene: TRBJ1-2
len: 15

CDR3aa: CASSSDGGRTEAFF
CDR3nt: TGTGCCAGCAGTTCCGACGGGGGTCGGACTGAAGCTTTCTTT
abundance: NA
v_gene: TRBV9
d_gene: NA
j_gene: TRBJ1-1
len: 14

CDR3aa: CASSQGQGSYEQYF
CDR3nt: TGCGCCAGCAGCCAAGGACAGGGTTCCTACGAGCAGTACTTC
abundance: NA
v_gene: TRBV4-1
d_gene: TRBD1
j_gene: TRBJ2-7
len: 14

CDR3aa: CASRPIAGGPADTQYF
CDR3nt: TGTGCCAGCAGACCGATAGCGGGGGGGCCGGCAGATACGCAGTATTTT
abundance: NA
v_gene: TRBV11-2
d_gene: TRBD2
j_gene: TRBJ2-3
len: 16

CDR3aa: CASSSIAQTQETQYF
CDR3nt: TGTGCCAGCAGCTCCATAGCCCAGACCCAAGAGACCCAGTACTTC
abundance: NA
v_gene: TRBV7-8
d_gene: NA
j_gene: TRBJ2-5
len: 15

CDR3aa: CSALGGNSGANVLTF
CDR3nt: TGCAGCGCCTTAGGCGGCAACTCTGGGGCCAACGTCCTGACTTTC
abundance: NA
v_gene: TRBV29-1
d_gene: NA
j_gene: TRBJ2-6
len: 15

CDR3aa: CASSLYTGNNSPLHF
CDR3nt: TGTGCCAGCAGCTTGTATACCGGGAATAATTCACCCCTCCACTTT
abundance: NA
v_gene: TRBV5-6
d_gene: NA
j_gene: TRBJ1-6
len: 15

CDR3aa: CASSSGVGYTF
CDR3nt: TGTGCCAGCAGTTCAGGGGTGGGCTACACCTTC
abundance: NA
v_gene: TRBV7-9
d_gene: NA
j_gene: TRBJ1-2
len: 11

CDR3aa: CASGLVEGENTEAFF
CDR3nt: TGTGCTAGTGGTTTGGTAGAGGGAGAGAACACTGAAGCTTTCTTT
abundance: NA
v_gene: TRBV12-5
d_gene: NA
j_gene: TRBJ1-1
len: 15

CDR3aa: CASGYRVAGISRDTQYF
CDR3nt: TGTGCCAGCGGGTACCGGGTAGCCGGAATTTCTCGAGATACGCAGTATTTT
abundance: NA
v_gene: TRBV5-6
d_gene: NA
j_gene: TRBJ2-3
len: 17

CDR3aa: CAISQQGLNTEAFF
CDR3nt: TGTGCCATCAGCCAACAGGGATTGAACACTGAAGCTTTCTTT
abundance: NA
v_gene: TRBV10-3
d_gene: NA
j_gene: TRBJ1-1
len: 14

CDR3aa: CASSPNSGGWVYGYTF
CDR3nt: TGTGCCAGCAGTCCGAACTCAGGGGGCTGGGTCTATGGCTACACCTTC
abundance: NA
v_gene: TRBV28
d_gene: TRBD1
j_gene: TRBJ1-2
len: 16

CDR3aa: CASRLGGLNYEQYF
CDR3nt: TGCGCCAGCCGACTGGGCGGGCTAAACTACGAGCAGTACTTC
abundance: NA
v_gene: TRBV5-1
d_gene: NA
j_gene: TRBJ2-7
len: 14

CDR3aa: CASSMIDNNSPLHF
CDR3nt: TGTGCCAGTAGTATGATAGATAATAATTCACCCCTCCACTTT
abundance: NA
v_gene: TRBV19
d_gene: NA
j_gene: TRBJ1-6
len: 14

CDR3aa: CASSIPGQAFHGYTF
CDR3nt: TGTGCCAGCAGTATACCGGGACAGGCATTTCATGGCTACACCTTC
abundance: few
v_gene: TRBV28
d_gene: TRBD1
j_gene: TRBJ1-2
len: 15

CDR3aa: CASSYKTGAGGYTF
CDR3nt: TGTGCCAGCAGCTACAAAACAGGGGCTGGTGGCTACACCTTC
abundance: NA
v_gene: TRBV9
d_gene: TRBD1
j_gene: TRBJ1-2
len: 14

CDR3aa: CTSSQENRGRVHEQYF
CDR3nt: TGCACCAGCAGCCAAGAGAACAGGGGGCGCGTCCACGAGCAGTACTTC
abundance: NA
v_gene: TRBV1
d_gene: NA
j_gene: TRBJ2-7
len: 16

CDR3aa: CASSPWGGEQYF
CDR3nt: TGTGCCAGCAGTCCTTGGGGGGGCGAGCAGTACTTC
abundance: once
v_gene: TRBV27
d_gene: TRBD2
j_gene: TRBJ2-7
len: 12

CDR3aa: CASSLAGKDGELFF
CDR3nt: TGTGCCAGCAGCTTGGCAGGGAAGGACGGGGAGCTGTTTTTT
abundance: once
v_gene: TRBV5-4
d_gene: NA
j_gene: TRBJ2-2
len: 14

CDR3aa: CASSGVGQSYLVTGANGLNTEAFF
CDR3nt: TGCGCCAGCAGCGGGGTCGGCCAATCCTACCTGGTTACAGGCGCTAATGGGTTGAACACTGAAGCTTTCTTT
abundance: NA
v_gene: TRBV5-1
d_gene: NA
j_gene: TRBJ1-1
len: 24

CDR3aa: CASSTLVGAPDGYTF
CDR3nt: TGTGCCAGCAGCACATTGGTAGGGGCGCCCGATGGCTACACCTTC
abundance: NA
v_gene: TRBV11-2
d_gene: NA
j_gene: TRBJ1-2
len: 15

CDR3aa: CASRSGGAAEQFF
CDR3nt: TGCGCCAGCAGGAGCGGGGGGGCCGCTGAGCAGTTCTTC
abundance: NA
v_gene: TRBV4-1
d_gene: TRBD2
j_gene: TRBJ2-1
len: 13

CDR3aa: CASSKGAAYEQYF
CDR3nt: TGTGCCAGTAGTAAAGGGGCTGCCTACGAGCAGTACTTC
abundance: NA
v_gene: TRBV19
d_gene: NA
j_gene: TRBJ2-7
len: 13

CDR3aa: CASSPRTIYNEQFF
CDR3nt: TGTGCCAGCAGCCCCCGGACTATTTACAATGAGCAGTTCTTC
abundance: NA
v_gene: TRBV7-2
d_gene: NA
j_gene: TRBJ2-1
len: 14

CDR3aa: CASSPGANYGYTF
CDR3nt: TGTGCCAGCAGCCCGGGAGCGAACTATGGCTACACCTTC
abundance: NA
v_gene: TRBV12-3/TRBV12-4
d_gene: NA
j_gene: TRBJ1-2
len: 13

CDR3aa: CAIRDSLSSYEQYF
CDR3nt: TGTGCCATCAGGGACAGCCTGAGCTCCTACGAGCAGTACTTC
abundance: NA
v_gene: TRBV10-3
d_gene: NA
j_gene: TRBJ2-7
len: 14

CDR3aa: CASSLTGAGTQPQHF
CDR3nt: TGCGCCAGCAGCTTGACAGGGGCTGGGACGCAGCCCCAGCATTTT
abundance: few
v_gene: TRBV5-1
d_gene: TRBD1
j_gene: TRBJ1-5
len: 15

CDR3aa: CATRRQVDNYGYTF
CDR3nt: TGTGCCACCCGAAGACAGGTAGATAACTATGGCTACACCTTC
abundance: once
v_gene: TRBV2
d_gene: NA
j_gene: TRBJ1-2
len: 14

CDR3aa: CASSPQKGAPNEKLFF
CDR3nt: TGTGCCAGCTCACCGCAGAAAGGGGCACCAAATGAAAAACTGTTTTTT
abundance: NA
v_gene: TRBV18
d_gene: NA
j_gene: TRBJ1-4
len: 16

CDR3aa: CASSLSLDRPFNQPQHF
CDR3nt: TGTGCCAGCAGCTTGTCCCTTGACAGACCATTCAATCAGCCCCAGCATTTT
abundance: once
v_gene: TRBV5-6
d_gene: NA
j_gene: TRBJ1-5
len: 17

CDR3aa: CASSVLQGTGGSNSNQPQHF
CDR3nt: TGTGCCAGCAGCGTACTACAGGGGACAGGGGGTTCTAATAGCAATCAGCCCCAGCATTTT
abundance: many
v_gene: TRBV9
d_gene: TRBD1
j_gene: TRBJ1-5
len: 20

CDR3aa: CSASRAGGAADTQYF
CDR3nt: TGCAGTGCTAGTCGCGCAGGGGGCGCGGCAGATACGCAGTATTTT
abundance: once
v_gene: TRBV20-1
d_gene: TRBD1
j_gene: TRBJ2-3
len: 15

CDR3aa: CASSDRQGANGYTF
CDR3nt: TGTGCCAGCAGTGATAGACAGGGGGCCAATGGCTACACCTTC
abundance: NA
v_gene: TRBV25-1
d_gene: TRBD1
j_gene: TRBJ1-2
len: 14

CDR3aa: CASSRTGGSTEAFF
CDR3nt: TGTGCCAGCAGTAGGACAGGGGGCAGTACTGAAGCTTTCTTT
abundance: NA
v_gene: TRBV14
d_gene: TRBD1
j_gene: TRBJ1-1
len: 14

CDR3aa: CASSREGLAGDTQYF
CDR3nt: TGTGCCAGCTCACGGGAAGGACTAGCGGGCGACACGCAGTACTTC
abundance: NA
v_gene: TRBV18
d_gene: TRBD2
j_gene: TRBJ2-7
len: 15

CDR3aa: CASSQNLGNTIYF
CDR3nt: TGTGCCAGCAGCCAAAATCTTGGAAACACCATATATTTT
abundance: NA
v_gene: TRBV3-1/TRBV3-2
d_gene: NA
j_gene: TRBJ1-3
len: 13

CDR3aa: CASSDSGVAKNIQYF
CDR3nt: TGTGCCAGCAGCGATAGCGGGGTGGCCAAAAACATTCAGTACTTC
abundance: NA
v_gene: TRBV9
d_gene: TRBD2
j_gene: TRBJ2-4
len: 15

CDR3aa: CASSLATRDEQYF
CDR3nt: TGTGCCAGCAGCTTAGCGACTAGAGACGAGCAGTACTTC
abundance: once
v_gene: TRBV7-9
d_gene: NA
j_gene: TRBJ2-7
len: 13

CDR3aa: CASSGLRGNTEAFF
CDR3nt: TGTGCCAGTAGTGGCCTCAGGGGAAACACTGAAGCTTTCTTT
abundance: NA
v_gene: TRBV19
d_gene: NA
j_gene: TRBJ1-1
len: 14

CDR3aa: CASSPEMSSYEQYF
CDR3nt: TGCGCCAGCAGCCCCGAAATGAGCTCCTACGAGCAGTACTTC
abundance: few
v_gene: TRBV4-1
d_gene: NA
j_gene: TRBJ2-7
len: 14

CDR3aa: CASSLGGTGTTEAFF
CDR3nt: TGCGCCAGCAGCCTGGGGGGGACAGGGACCACTGAAGCTTTCTTT
abundance: NA
v_gene: TRBV5-1
d_gene: TRBD1
j_gene: TRBJ1-1
len: 15

CDR3aa: CAWSVEGGGSAGANVLTF
CDR3nt: TGTGCCTGGAGTGTTGAAGGTGGAGGGAGCGCTGGGGCCAACGTCCTGACTTTC
abundance: NA
v_gene: TRBV30
d_gene: NA
j_gene: TRBJ2-6
len: 18

CDR3aa: CASSVELGIFDEQFF
CDR3nt: TGTGCCAGCAGCGTAGAACTAGGAATCTTCGACGAGCAGTTCTTC
abundance: few
v_gene: TRBV9
d_gene: NA
j_gene: TRBJ2-1
len: 15

CDR3aa: CASREGGYGYTF
CDR3nt: TGTGCCAGTAGAGAGGGAGGCTATGGCTACACCTTC
abundance: NA
v_gene: TRBV19
d_gene: NA
j_gene: TRBJ1-2
len: 12

CDR3aa: CAWSQAMNTEAFF
CDR3nt: TGTGCCTGGAGTCAGGCGATGAACACTGAAGCTTTCTTT
abundance: NA
v_gene: TRBV30
d_gene: NA
j_gene: TRBJ1-1
len: 13

CDR3aa: CASRPDRVSPLHF
CDR3nt: TGTGCCAGCAGACCCGACAGGGTCTCACCCCTCCACTTT
abundance: NA
v_gene: TRBV6-5
d_gene: TRBD1
j_gene: TRBJ1-6
len: 13